This T cell receptor (beta chain) was found in a study of shared T cell receptors in the human thymus (dated by TCRdb to the early 2020s). For context, the study as a whole: The study examined how self-reactive, shared T-cell receptor alpha chains are generated in the human thymus.

The library relied on the immunoSEQ multiplex PCR assay. The table was pulled from immuneACCESS by TCRdb, which kept in-frame rearrangements only. Such tables lose some clones; where checked, under half of the loss comes from unresolved V genes, and the rest has no known cause. The sample includes hundreds of thousands of clones, with approximately 89% observed a single time. Together, the top ten hold 0.0094% of the sample. Concerning this clone: The antigen this receptor binds is unknown. No much larger clonotype is one base removed from it; base qualities were not supplied.

Trimming at the junction amounts to 8 bases on V and 1 base on J, and the germline ends lie 17 bases apart. CDR1 and CDR2 (MNHEY, SMNVEV) derive from the germline V gene (reference sequence). Measured from the cysteine to the phenylalanine, the CDR3 is 15 residues long. Only the CDR3 region is kept as DNA, spanning 45 bases read in frame from base 1. These records were also assigned to another study, of human thymus T cells. The second paper further reports: In Finland, the donors were immunologically healthy infants who were having open corrective cardiac surgery for congenital heart defects. Thymus tissue was obtained as surgical resects removed during corrective cardiac surgery. V and J gene segment usage appeared biased in both thymic and peripheral blood repertoires. The related research reported highly overlapping thymic TCR repertoires among unrelated individuals. The study described the TCR alpha and beta repertoires in under 10 infant thymus samples and four matching peripheral blood samples. The infant donors were 7 to 244 days old, and the cohort included five or six males and a couple of females. Thymocytes were released mechanically from tissue and stored at -70 °C as pellets of about 10-34 million cells. Genomic DNA was extracted from frozen cell pellets with a QIAsymphony instrument. TCRB and TCRAD loci were amplified from a standardized quantity of quality-controlled genomic DNA using the immunoSEQ multiplex PCR assay. The amplicons covered the V(D)J region and were long enough to include the CDR3 and to identify the V and J genes. The commercial immunoSEQ service was used to sequence amplicons on an Illumina platform. Corrections for primer bias and sequencing errors followed previously described methods, while TCRAD and TCRB definitions were based on the IMGT database. immunoSEQ Analyzer 3.0 and VDJTools were used for repertoire analysis, which covered basic statistics, V/J segment usage, diversity estimates, rarefaction and pairwise overlap. To estimate diversity, the Chao1, ChaoE, Efron-Thisted, Shannon and inverse Simpson indices were applied, and diversity was also estimated on datasets down-sampled to the smallest sample. Repertoire overlap used strict matching of CDR3 nucleotide sequence, V gene and J gene, with Jaccard-based multidimensional scaling clustering. On average, thymus samples gave roughly 740,000 unique TCRB clonotypes, whereas blood samples gave 75,000 to 95,000.

This TCR was recovered from a boy under three years old with a congenital heart defect. Donor details come from another sample of the same person, matched by shared clones. The sequence joins TRBV27 to TRBJ1-2, and the D gene may be TRBD1, 6 bases matching. The sample taken for sequencing was thymocytes. The DNA is as follows: TGTGCCAGCGGTCAGGGGCACAGTATTAACTATGGCTACACCTTC. This sequence encodes CASGQGHSINYGYTF.